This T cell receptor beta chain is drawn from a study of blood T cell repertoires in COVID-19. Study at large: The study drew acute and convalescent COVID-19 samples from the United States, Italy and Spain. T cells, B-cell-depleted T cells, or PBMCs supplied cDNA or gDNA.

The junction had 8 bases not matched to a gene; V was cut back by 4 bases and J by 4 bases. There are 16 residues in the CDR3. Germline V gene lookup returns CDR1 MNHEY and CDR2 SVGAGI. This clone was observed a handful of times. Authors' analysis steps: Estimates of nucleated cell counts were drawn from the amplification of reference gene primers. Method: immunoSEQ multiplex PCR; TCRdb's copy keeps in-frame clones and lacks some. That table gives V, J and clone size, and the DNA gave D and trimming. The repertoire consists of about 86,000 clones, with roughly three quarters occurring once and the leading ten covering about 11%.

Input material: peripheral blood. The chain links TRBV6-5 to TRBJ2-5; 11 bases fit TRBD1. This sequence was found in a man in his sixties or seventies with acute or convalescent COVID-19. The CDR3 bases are TGTGCCAGCAGTTTACGCCTGGACAGGGGGCGAGAGACCCAGTACTTC. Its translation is CASSLRLDRGRETQYF.